The present T cell receptor beta chain was sequenced within a study of blood T cell repertoires in COVID-19. Study summary: Samples came from the United States, Italy and Spain, spanning acute and convalescent COVID-19. From T cells, B-cell-depleted T cells, or PBMCs came the material, which was cDNA or gDNA.

Per the study methods: Reference gene primer amplification gave estimated nucleated cell counts. Sequencing used immunoSEQ multiplex PCR; TCRdb keeps in-frame clones, though not all of them. That table supplies the V and J calls and clone size; D and trimming were determined from the DNA. Of roughly 290,000 clones listed, just under 85% are singletons. The CDR3 is made up of 15 amino acids. The V end lost 1 base, the J end lost 2 bases, and 11 bases lay between the germline ends. Germline V lookup: CDR1 MNHEY, CDR2 SVGAGI. Material for sequencing was peripheral blood. V gene TRBV6-5 combines with J gene TRBJ1-1; D not resolved. This receptor was identified in a woman in her fifties or sixties with active or convalescent COVID-19. The CDR3 bases are TGTGCCAGCAGTTACTTTCCCAGTACAAACACTGAAGCTTTCTTT. It specifies CASSYFPSTNTEAFF.